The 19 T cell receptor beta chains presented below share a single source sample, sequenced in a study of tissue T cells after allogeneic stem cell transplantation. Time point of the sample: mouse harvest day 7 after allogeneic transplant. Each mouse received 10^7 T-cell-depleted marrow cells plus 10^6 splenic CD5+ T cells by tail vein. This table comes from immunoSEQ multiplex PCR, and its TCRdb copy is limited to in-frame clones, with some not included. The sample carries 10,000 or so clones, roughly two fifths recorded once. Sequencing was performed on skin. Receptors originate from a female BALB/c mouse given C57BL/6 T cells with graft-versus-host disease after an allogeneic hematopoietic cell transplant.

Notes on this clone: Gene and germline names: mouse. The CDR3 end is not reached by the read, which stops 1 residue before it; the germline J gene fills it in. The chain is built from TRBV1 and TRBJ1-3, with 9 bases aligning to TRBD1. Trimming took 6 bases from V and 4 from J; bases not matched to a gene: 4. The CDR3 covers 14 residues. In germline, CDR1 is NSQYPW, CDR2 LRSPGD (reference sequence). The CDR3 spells CTCRGGTGGNTLYF. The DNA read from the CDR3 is TGCACCTGCAGGGGTGGGACAGGGGGAAATACGCTCTAT. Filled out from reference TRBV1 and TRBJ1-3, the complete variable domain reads VTLLEQNPRWRLVPRGQAVNLRCILKNSQYPWMSWYQQDLQKQLQWLFTLRSPGDKEVKSLPGADYLATRVTDTELRLQVANMSQGRTLYCTCRGGTGGNTLYFGEGSRLIVV.

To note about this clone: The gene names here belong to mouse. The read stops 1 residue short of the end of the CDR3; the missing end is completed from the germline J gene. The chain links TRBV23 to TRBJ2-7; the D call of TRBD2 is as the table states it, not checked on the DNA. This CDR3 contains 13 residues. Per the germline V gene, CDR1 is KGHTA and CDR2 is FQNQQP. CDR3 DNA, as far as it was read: TGCTCCAGCAGTCGAGGGGGGGCGGGGGAACAGTAC. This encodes CSSSRGGAGEQY. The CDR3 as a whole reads CSSSRGGAGEQYF.

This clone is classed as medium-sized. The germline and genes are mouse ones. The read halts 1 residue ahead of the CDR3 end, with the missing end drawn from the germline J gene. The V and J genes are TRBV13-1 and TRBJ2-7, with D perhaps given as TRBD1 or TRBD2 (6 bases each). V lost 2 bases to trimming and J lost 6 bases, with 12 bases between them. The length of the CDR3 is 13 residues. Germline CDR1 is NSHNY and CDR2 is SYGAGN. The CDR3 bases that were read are TGTGCCAGCAGTGACGGGGGCGCGGGTGAACAGTAC. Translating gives CASSDGGAGEQY. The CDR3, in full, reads CASSDGGAGEQYF.

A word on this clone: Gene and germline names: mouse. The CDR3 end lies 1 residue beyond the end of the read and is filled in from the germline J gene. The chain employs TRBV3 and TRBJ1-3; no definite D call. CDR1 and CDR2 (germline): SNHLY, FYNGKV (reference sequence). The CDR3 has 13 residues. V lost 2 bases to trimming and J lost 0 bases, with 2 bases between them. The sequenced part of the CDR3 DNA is TGTGCCAGCAGCTTAATTTCTGGAAATACGCTCTAT. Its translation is CASSLISGNTLY. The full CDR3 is CASSLISGNTLYF.

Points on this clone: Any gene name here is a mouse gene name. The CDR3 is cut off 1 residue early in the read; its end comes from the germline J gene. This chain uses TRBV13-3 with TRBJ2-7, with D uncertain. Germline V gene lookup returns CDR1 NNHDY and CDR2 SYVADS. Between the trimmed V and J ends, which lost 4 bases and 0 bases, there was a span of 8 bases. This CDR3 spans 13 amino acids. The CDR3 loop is CASSPDNSYEQYF. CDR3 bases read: TGTGCCAGCAGTCCTGACAACTCCTATGAACAGTAC.

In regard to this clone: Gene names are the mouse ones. The CDR3 DNA, read in part, is TGTGCCAGCAGTGAACGTTACTATGAACAGTAC. This codes for CASSERYYEQY. In full, the CDR3 is CASSERYYEQYF. The rearrangement joins TRBV13-3 to TRBJ2-7; D gene unclear. The read terminates 1 residue ahead of where the CDR3 ends, so the germline J gene completes it. The germline V and J ends were trimmed by 2 bases and 3 bases, with 6 bases remaining between them. The germline gives CDR1 NNHDY, CDR2 SYVADS. The CDR3 consists of 12 residues.

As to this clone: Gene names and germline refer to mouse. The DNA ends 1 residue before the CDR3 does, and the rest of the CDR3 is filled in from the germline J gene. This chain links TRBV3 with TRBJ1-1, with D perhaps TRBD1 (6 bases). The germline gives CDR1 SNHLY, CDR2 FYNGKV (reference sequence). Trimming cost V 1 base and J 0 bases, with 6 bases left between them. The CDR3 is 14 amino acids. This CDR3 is CASSLGGQNTEVFF. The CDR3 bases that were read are TGTGCCAGCAGCTTAGGGGGGCAGAACACAGAAGTCTTC.

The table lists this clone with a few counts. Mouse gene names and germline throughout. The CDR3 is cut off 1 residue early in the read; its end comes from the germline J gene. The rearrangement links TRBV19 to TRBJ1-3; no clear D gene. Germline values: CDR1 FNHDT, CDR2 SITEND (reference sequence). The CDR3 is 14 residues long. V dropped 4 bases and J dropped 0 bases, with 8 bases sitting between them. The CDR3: CASSRASSGNTLYF. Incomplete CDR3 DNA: TGTGCCAGCAGTCGGGCATCTTCTGGAAATACGCTCTAT.

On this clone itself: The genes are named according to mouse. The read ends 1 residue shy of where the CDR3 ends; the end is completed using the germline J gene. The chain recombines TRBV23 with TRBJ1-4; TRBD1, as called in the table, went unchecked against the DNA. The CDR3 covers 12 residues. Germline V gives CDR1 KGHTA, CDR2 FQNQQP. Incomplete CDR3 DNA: TGCTCCAGCAGTCCGACAGACGAAAGATTATTT. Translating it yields CSSSPTDERLF. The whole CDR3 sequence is CSSSPTDERLFF.

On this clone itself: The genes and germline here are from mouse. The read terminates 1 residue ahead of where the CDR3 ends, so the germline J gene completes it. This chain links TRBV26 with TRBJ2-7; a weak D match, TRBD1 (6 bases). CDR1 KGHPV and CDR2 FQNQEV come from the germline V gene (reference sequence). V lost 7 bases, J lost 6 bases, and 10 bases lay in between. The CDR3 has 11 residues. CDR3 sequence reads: CASITGFEQYF. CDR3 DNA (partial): TGTGCCAGCATTACAGGGTTTGAACAGTAC.

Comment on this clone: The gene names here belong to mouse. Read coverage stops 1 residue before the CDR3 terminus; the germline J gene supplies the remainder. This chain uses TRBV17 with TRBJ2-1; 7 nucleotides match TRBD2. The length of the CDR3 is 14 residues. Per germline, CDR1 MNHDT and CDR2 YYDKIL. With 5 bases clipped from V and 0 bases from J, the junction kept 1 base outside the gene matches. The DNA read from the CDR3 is TGTGCTAGCAGTCTGGGGGATAACTATGCTGAGCAGTTC. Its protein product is CASSLGDNYAEQF. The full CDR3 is CASSLGDNYAEQFF.

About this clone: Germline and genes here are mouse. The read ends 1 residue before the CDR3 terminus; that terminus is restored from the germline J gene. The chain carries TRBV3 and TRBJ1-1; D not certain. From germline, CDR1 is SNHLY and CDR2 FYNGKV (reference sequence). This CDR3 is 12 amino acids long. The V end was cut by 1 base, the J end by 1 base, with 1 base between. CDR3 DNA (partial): TGTGCCAGCAGCTTAGGGAACACAGAAGTCTTC. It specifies CASSLGNTEVF. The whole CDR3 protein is CASSLGNTEVFF.

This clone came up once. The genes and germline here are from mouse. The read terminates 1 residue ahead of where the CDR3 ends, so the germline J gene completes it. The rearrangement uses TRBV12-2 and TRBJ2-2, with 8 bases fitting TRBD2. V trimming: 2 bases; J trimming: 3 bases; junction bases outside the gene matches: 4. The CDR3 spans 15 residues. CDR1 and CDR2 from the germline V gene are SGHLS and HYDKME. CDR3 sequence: CASSPDWGDTGQLYF. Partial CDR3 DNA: TGTGCCAGCTCTCCTGACTGGGGAGACACCGGGCAGCTCTAC.

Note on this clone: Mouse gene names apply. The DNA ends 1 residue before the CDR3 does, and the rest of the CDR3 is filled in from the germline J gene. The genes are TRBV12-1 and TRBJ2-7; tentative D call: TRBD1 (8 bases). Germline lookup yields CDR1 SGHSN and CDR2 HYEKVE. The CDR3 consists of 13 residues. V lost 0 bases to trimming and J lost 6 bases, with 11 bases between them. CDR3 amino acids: CASSLTGGGEQYF. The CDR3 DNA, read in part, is TGTGCCAGCTCTCTCACAGGGGGGGGTGAACAGTAC.

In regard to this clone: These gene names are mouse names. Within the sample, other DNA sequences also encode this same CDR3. This CDR3 is CASSLTVSNERLFF. Partial CDR3 DNA: TGTGCCAGCAGCCTGACAGTTTCCAACGAAAGATTATTT. V and J are TRBV3 and TRBJ1-4; D perhaps matches TRBD1 (5 bases). The sequence runs out 1 residue before the end of the CDR3; the remainder is reconstructed from the germline J gene. The CDR3 totals 14 residues. Trimming stripped 5 bases from V and 0 bases from J, with 7 bases between. Germline V lookup: CDR1 SNHLY, CDR2 FYNGKV (reference sequence).

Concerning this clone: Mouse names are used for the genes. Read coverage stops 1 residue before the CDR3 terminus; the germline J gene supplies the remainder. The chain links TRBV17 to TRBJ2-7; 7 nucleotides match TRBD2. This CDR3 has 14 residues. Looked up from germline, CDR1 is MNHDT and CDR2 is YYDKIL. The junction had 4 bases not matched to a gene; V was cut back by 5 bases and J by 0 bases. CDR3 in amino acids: CASSLLGLSYEQYF. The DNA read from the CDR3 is TGTGCTAGCAGTCTACTGGGGCTCTCCTATGAACAGTAC.

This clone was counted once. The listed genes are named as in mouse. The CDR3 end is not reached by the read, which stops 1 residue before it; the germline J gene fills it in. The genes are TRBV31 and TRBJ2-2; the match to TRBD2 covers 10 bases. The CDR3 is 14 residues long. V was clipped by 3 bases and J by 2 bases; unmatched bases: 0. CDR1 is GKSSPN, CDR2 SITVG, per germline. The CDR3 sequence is CAWRDWGNTGQLYF. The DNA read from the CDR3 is TGTGCCTGGAGGGACTGGGGGAACACCGGGCAGCTCTAC. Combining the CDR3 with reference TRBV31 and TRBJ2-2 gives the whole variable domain AQTIHQWPVAEIKAVGSPLSLGCTIKGKSSPNLYWYWQATGGTLQQLFYSITVGQVESVVQLNLSASRPKDDQFILSTEKLLLSHSGFYLCAWRDWGNTGQLYFGEGSKLTVL.

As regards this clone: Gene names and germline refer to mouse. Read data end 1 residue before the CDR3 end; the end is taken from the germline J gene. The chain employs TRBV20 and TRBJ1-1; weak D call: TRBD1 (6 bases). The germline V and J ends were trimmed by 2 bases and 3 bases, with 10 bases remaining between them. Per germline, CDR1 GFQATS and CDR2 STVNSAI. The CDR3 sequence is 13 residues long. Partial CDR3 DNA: TGTGGTGCTAGGCCCAGGGGAGACACAGAAGTCTTC. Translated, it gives CGARPRGDTEVF. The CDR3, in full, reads CGARPRGDTEVFF. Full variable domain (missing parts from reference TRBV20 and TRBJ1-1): GALVYQYPRRTICKSGTSMRMECQAVGFQATSVAWYRQSPQKTFELIALSTVNSAIKYEQNFTQEKFPISHPNLSFSSMTVLNAYLEDRGLYLCGARPRGDTEVFFGKGTRLTVV.

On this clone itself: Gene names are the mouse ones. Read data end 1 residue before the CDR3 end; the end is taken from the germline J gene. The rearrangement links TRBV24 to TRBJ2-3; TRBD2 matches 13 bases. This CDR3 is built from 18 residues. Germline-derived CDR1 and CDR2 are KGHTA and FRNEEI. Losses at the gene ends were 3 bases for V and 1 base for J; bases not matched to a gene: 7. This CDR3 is CASSLPDWGGAGAETLYF. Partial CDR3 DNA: TGTGCCAGCAGTCTCCCGGACTGGGGGGGCGCGGGTGCAGAAACGCTGTAT.